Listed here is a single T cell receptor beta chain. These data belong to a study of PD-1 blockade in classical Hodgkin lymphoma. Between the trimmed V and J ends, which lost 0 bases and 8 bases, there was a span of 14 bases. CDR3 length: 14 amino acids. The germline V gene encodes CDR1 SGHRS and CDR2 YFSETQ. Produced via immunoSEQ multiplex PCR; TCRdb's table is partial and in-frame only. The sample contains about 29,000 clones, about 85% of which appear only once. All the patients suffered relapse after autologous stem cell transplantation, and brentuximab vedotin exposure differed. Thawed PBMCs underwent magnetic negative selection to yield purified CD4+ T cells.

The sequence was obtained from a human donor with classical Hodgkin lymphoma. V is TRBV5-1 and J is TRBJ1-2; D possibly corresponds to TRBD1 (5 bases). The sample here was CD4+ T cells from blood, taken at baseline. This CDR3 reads CASSLEGAVAGYTF. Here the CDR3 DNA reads TGCGCCAGCAGCTTGGAAGGGGCCGTCGCCGGCTACACCTTC.